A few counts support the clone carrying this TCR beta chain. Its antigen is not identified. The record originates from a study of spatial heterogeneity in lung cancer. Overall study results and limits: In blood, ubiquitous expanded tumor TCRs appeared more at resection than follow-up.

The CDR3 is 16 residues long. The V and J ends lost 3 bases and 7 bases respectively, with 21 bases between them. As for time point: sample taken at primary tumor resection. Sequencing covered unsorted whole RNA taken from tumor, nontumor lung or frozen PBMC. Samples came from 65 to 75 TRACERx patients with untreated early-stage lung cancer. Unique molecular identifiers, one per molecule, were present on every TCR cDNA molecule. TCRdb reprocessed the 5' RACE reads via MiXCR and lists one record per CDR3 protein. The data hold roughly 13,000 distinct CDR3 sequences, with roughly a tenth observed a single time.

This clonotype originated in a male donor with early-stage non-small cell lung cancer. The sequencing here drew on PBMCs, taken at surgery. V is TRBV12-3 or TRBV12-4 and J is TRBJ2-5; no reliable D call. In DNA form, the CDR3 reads TGTGCCAGCAGTTTGACTTCCCCTTCCTCTACGGGGACCCAGTACTTC. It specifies CASSLTSPSSTGTQYF.